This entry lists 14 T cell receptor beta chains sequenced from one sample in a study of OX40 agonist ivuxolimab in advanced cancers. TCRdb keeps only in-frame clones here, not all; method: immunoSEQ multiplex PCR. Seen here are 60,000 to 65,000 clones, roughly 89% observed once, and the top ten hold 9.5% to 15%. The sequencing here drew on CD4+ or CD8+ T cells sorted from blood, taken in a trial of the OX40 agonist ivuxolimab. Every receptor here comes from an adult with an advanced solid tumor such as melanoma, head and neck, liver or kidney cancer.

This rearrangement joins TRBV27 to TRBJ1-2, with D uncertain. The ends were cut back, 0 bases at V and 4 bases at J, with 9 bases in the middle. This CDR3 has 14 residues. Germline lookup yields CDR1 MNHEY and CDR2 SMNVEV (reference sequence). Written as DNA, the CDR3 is TGTGCCAGCAGTTTATCCCCCACTACCTATGGCTACACCTTC. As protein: CASSLSPTTYGYTF.

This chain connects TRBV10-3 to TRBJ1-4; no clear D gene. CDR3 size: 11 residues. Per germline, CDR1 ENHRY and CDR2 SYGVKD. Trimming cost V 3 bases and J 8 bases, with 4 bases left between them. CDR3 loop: CAISDGEKLFF. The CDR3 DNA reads TGTGCCATCAGTGATGGCGAAAAACTGTTTTTT.

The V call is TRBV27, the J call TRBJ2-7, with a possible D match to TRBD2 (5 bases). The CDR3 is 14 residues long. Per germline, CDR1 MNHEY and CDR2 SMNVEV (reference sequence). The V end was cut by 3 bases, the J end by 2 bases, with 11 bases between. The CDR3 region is CASSFASTAYEQYF. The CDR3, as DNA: TGTGCCAGCAGTTTCGCTAGCACCGCCTACGAGCAGTACTTC.

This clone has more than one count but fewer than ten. DNA for the CDR3: TGTGCCAGCAGCTTAGGAGCGGGAGGGCCGGGCACCGGGGAGCTGTTTTTT. Its protein is CASSLGAGGPGTGELFF. The chain employs TRBV7-6 and TRBJ2-2; 10 bases map to TRBD2. Trimming at V came to 1 base and at J to 4 bases, leaving 6 bases not matched to a gene. Germline lookup yields CDR1 SGHVS and CDR2 FNYEAQ. The CDR3 has 17 residues.

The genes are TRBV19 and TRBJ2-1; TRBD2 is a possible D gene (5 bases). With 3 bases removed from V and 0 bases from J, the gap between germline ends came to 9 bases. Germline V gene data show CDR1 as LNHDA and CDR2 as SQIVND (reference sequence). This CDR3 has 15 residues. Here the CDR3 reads CASSMDFSSYNEQFF. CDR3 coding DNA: TGTGCCAGTAGTATGGACTTCTCCTCCTACAATGAGCAGTTCTTC.

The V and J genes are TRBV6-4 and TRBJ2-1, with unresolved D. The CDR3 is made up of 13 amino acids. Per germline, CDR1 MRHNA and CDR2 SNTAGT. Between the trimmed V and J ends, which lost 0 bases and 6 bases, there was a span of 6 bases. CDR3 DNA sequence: TGTGCCAGCAGTGACTCGGCGACCAATGAGCAGTTCTTC. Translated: CASSDSATNEQFF.

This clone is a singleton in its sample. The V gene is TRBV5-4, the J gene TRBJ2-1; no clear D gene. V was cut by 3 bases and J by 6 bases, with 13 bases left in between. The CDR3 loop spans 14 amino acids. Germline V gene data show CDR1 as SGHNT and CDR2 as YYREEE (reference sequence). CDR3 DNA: TGTGCCAGCAGCTCCCTAGATGTTATCAATGAGCAGTTCTTC. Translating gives CASSSLDVINEQFF.

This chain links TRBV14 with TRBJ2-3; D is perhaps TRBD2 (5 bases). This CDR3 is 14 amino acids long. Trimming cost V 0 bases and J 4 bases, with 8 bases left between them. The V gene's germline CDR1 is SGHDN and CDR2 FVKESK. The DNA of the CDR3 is TGTGCCAGCAGCCAAGAACTAGAAGCAGATACGCAGTATTTT. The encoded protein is CASSQELEADTQYF. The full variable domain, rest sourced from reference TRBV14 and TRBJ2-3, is EAGVTQFPSHSVIEKGQTVTLRCDPISGHDNLYWYRRVMGKEIKFLLHFVKESKQDESGMPNNRFLAERTGGTYSTLKVQPAELEDSGVYFCASSQELEADTQYFGPGTRLTVL.

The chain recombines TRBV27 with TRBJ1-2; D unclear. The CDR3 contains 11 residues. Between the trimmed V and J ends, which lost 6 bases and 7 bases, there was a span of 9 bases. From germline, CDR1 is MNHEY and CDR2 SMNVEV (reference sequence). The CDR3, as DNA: TGTGCCAGCAGCATGGGTTTTGGCTACACCTTC. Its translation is CASSMGFGYTF.

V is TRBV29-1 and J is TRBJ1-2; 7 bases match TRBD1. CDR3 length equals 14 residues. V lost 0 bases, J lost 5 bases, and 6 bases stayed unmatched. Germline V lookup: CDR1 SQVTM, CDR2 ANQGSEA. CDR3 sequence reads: CSVEDPDRSYGYTF. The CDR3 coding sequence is TGCAGCGTTGAAGATCCGGACAGGAGTTATGGCTACACCTTC. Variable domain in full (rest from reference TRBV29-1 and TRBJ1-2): SAVISQKPSRDICQRGTSLTIQCQVDSQVTMMFWYRQQPGQSLTLIATANQGSEATYESGFVIDKFPISRPNLTFSTLTVSNMSPEDSSIYLCSVEDPDRSYGYTFGSGTRLTVV.

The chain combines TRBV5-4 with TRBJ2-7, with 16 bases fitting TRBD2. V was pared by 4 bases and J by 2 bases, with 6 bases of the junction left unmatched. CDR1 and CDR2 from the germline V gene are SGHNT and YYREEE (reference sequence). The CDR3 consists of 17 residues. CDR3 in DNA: TGTGCCAGCAGCCCGGGACTAGCGGGAGGGCTCACCTACGAGCAGTACTTC. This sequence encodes CASSPGLAGGLTYEQYF.

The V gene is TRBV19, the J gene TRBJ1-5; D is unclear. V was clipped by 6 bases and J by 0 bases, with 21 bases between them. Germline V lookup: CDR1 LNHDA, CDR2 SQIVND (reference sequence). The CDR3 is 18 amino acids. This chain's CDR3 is CASSSPEAIVYSNQPQHF. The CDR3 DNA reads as TGTGCCAGTAGCTCCCCCGAGGCAATAGTGTATAGCAATCAGCCCCAGCATTTT.

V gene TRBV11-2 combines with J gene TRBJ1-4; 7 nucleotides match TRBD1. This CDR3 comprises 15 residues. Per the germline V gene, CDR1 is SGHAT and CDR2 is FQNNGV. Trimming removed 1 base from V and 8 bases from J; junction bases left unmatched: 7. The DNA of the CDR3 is TGTGCCAGCAGCTTAGGCCCCAGGGGGGGGGAAAAACTGTTTTTT. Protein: CASSLGPRGGEKLFF.

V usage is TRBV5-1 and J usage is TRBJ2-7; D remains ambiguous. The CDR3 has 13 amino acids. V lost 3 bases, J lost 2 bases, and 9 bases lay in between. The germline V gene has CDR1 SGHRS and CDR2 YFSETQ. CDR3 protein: CASSYGATYEQYF. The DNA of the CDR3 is TGCGCCAGCAGCTATGGTGCGACCTACGAGCAGTACTTC.